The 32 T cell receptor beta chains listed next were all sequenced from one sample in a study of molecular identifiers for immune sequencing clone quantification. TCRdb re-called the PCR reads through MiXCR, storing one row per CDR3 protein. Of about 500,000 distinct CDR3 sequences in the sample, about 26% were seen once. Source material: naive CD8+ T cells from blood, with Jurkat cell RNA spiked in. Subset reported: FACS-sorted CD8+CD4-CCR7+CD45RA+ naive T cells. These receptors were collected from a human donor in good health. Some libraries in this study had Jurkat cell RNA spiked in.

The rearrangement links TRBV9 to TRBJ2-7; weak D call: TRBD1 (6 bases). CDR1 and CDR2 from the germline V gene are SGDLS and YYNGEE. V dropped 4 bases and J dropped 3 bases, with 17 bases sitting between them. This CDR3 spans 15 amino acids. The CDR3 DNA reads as TGTGCCAGCAGCCTGCAAGGGGGTACAGTCTACGAGCAGTACTTC. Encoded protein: CASSLQGGTVYEQYF. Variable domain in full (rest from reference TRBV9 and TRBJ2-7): DSGVTQTPKHLITATGQRVTLRCSPRSGDLSVYWYQQSLDQGLQFLIQYYNGEERAKGNILERFSAQQFPDLHSELNLSSLELGDSALYFCASSLQGGTVYEQYFGPGTRLTVT.

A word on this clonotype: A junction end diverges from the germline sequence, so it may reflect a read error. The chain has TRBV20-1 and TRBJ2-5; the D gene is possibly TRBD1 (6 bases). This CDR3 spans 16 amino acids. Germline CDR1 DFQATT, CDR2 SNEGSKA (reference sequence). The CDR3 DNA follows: TGCAGTGCTAGATCCAGGGGCGACCTTAGGGGAAAGACCCAGTGCTTC. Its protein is CSARSRGDLRGKTQCF.

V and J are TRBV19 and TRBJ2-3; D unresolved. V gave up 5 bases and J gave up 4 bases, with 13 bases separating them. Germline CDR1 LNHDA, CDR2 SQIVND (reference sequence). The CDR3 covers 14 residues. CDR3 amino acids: CASSRLVIADTQYF. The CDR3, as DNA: TGTGCCAGTAGTCGACTGGTGATTGCAGATACGCAGTATTTT.

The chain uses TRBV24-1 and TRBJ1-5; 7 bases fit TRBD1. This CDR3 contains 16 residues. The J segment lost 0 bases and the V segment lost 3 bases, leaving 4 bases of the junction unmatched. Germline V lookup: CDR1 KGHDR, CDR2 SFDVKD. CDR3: CATSDGTADSNQPQHF. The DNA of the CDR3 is TGTGCCACCAGTGATGGGACAGCCGATAGCAATCAGCCCCAGCATTTT.

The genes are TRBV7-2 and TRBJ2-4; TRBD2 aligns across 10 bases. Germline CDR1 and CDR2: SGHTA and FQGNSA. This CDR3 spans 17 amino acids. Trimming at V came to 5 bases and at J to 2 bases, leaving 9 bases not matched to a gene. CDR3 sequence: CASSPRAGGRSKNIQYF. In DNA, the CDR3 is TGTGCCAGCAGCCCCAGAGCGGGGGGGCGGTCCAAAAACATTCAGTACTTC.

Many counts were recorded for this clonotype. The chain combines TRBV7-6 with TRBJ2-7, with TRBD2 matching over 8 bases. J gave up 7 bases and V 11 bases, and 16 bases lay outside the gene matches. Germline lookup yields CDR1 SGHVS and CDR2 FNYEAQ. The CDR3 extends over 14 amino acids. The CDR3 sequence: CASNSGLPGGEQYF. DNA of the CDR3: TGTGCCTCCAATAGCGGGCTCCCGGGGGGGGAGCAGTACTTC.

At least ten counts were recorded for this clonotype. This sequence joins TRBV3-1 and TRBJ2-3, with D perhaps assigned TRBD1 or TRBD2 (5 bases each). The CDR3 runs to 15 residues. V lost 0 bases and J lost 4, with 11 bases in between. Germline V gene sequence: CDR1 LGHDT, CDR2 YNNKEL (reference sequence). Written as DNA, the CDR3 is TGTGCCAGCAGCCAAGATCGGCCGGGGCCAGATACGCAGTATTTT. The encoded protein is CASSQDRPGPDTQYF.

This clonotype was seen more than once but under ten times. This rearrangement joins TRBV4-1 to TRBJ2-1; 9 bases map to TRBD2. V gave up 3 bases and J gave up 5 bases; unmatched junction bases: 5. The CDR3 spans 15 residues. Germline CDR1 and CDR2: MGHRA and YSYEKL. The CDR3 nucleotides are TGCGCCAGCAGCCAGCGGACTAGCGCCGACAATGAGCAGTTCTTC. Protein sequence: CASSQRTSADNEQFF.

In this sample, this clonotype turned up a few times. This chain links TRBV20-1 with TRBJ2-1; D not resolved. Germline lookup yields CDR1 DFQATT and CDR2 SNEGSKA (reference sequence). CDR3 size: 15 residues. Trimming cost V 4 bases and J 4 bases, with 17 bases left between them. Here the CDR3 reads CSAMWSPSGYNEQFF. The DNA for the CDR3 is TGCAGTGCTATGTGGTCGCCAAGTGGGTACAATGAGCAGTTCTTC.

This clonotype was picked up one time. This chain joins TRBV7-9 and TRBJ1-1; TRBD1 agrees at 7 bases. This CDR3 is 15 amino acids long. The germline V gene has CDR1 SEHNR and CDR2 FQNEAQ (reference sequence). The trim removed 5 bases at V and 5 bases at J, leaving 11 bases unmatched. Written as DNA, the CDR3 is TGTGCCAGCAGCCAGGGGGGAGGGGGCGAGACTGAAGCTTTCTTT. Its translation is CASSQGGGGETEAFF.

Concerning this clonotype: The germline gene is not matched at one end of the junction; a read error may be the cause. CDR3 in amino acids: CARRAADTQYF. CDR3 nucleotides: TGTGCCCGCAGGGCGGCAGATACGCAGTATTTT. This sequence joins TRBV6-6 and TRBJ2-3; maybe TRBD1 (5 bases). CDR1 MNHNY and CDR2 SVGAGI come from the germline V gene (reference sequence). The CDR3 loop spans 11 amino acids.

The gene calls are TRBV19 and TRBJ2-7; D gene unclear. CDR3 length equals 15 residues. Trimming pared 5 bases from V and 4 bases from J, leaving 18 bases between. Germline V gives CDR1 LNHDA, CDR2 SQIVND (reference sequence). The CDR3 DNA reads TGTGCCAGTAGTCTCTCTTTTGTAGAAAGTTACGAGCAGTACTTC. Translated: CASSLSFVESYEQYF.

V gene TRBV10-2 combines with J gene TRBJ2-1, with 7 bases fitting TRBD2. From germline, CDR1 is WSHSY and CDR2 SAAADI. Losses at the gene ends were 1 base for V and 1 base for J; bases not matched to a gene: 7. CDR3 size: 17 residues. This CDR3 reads CASSEYVGGLSYNEQFF. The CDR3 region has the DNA TGCGCCAGCAGTGAGTACGTGGGAGGGCTTTCCTACAATGAGCAGTTCTTC.

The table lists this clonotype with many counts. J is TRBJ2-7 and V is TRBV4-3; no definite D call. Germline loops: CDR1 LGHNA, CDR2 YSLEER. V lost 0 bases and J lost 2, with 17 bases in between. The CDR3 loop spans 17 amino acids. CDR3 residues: CASSQDPPGLVTYEQYF. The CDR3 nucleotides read TGCGCCAGCAGCCAAGATCCCCCAGGCTTGGTTACCTACGAGCAGTACTTC.

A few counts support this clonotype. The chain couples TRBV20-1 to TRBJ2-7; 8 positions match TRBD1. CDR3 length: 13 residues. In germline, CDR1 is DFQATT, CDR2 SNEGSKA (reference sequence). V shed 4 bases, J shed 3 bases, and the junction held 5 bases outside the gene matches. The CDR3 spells CSAKTGVDYEQYF. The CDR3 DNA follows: TGCAGTGCTAAGACAGGGGTAGACTACGAGCAGTACTTC.

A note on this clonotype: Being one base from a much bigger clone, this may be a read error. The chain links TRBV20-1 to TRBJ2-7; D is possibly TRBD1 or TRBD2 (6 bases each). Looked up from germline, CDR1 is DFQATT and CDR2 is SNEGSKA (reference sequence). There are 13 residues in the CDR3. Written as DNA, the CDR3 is TGCAGTGCCCCAGGGGAGCTGGACTACGGGCAGTACTTC. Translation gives CSAPGELDYGQYF.

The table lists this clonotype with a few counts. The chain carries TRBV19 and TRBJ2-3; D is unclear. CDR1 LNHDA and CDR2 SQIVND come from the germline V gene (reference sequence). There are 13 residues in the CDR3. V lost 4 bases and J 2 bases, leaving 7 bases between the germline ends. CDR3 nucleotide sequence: TGTGCCAGTAGTACTAGACTCACAGATACGCAGTATTTT. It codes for CASSTRLTDTQYF. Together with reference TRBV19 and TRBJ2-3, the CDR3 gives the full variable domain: DGGITQSPKYLFRKEGQNVTLSCEQNLNHDAMYWYRQDPGQGLRLIYYSQIVNDFQKGDIAEGYSVSREKKESFPLTVTSAQKNPTAFYLCASSTRLTDTQYFGPGTRLTVL.

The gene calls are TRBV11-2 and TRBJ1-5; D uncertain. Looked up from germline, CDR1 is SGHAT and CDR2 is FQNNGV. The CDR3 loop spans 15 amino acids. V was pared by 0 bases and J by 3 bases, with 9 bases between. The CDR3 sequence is CASSLEAGYNQPQHF. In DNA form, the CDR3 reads TGTGCCAGCAGCTTAGAGGCAGGCTACAATCAGCCCCAGCATTTT.

The CDR3 DNA reads as TGCGCCAGCAGCCAGAGCGCTAGCAGCTACGAGCAGTACTTC. It specifies CASSQSASSYEQYF. The V call is TRBV4-3, the J call TRBJ2-7; possible D gene TRBD2, 5 bases. Germline V gives CDR1 LGHNA, CDR2 YSLEER. CDR3 length: 14 amino acids. V gave up 3 bases and J gave up 3 bases, with 12 bases separating them.

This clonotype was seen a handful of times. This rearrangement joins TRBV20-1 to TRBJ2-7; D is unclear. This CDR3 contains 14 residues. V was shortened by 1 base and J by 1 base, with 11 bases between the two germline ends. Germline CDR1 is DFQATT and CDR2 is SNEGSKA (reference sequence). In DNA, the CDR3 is TGCAGTGCTAGAGGACCGACCCGATCCTACGAGCAGTACTTC. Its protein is CSARGPTRSYEQYF.

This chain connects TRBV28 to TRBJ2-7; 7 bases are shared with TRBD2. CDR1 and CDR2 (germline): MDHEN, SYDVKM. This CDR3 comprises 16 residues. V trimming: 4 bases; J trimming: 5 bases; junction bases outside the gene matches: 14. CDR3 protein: CASSYLAGVSYHEQYF. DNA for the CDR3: TGTGCCAGCAGTTACCTCGCGGGAGTATCGTACCACGAGCAGTACTTC. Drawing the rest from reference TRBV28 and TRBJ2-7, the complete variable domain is DVKVTQSSRYLVKRTGEKVFLECVQDMDHENMFWYRQDPGLGLRLIYFSYDVKMKEKGDIPEGYSVSREKKERFSLILESASTNQTSMYLCASSYLAGVSYHEQYFGPGTRLTVT.

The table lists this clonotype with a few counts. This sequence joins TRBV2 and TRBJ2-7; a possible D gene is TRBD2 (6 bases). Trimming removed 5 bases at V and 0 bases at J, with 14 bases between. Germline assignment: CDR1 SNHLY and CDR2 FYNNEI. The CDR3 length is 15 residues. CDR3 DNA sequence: TGTGCCAGCAGTCAAAACCGGGACTCCTCCTACGAGCAGTACTTC. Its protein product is CASSQNRDSSYEQYF.

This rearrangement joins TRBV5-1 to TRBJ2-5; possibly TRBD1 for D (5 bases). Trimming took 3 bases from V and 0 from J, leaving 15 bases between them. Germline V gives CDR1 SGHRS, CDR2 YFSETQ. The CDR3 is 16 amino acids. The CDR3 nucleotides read TGCGCCAGCAGCTCGGAGACAGCAACCAACCAAGAGACCCAGTACTTC. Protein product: CASSSETATNQETQYF.

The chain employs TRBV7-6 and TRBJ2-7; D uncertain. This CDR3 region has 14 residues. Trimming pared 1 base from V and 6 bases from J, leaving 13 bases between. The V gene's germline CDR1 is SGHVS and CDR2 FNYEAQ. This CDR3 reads CASSLGGGYSEQYF. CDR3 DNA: TGTGCCAGCAGCTTAGGGGGTGGGTATAGCGAGCAGTACTTC.

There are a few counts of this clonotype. The CDR3 reads CASSLVPGLNNEQFF. In DNA form, the CDR3 reads TGTGCCAGCAGCTTAGTCCCGGGGTTGAACAATGAGCAGTTCTTC. The chain combines TRBV7-6 with TRBJ2-1, with a possible D match to TRBD2 (5 bases). Between the trimmed V and J ends, which lost 1 base and 5 bases, there was a span of 12 bases. Germline V gene sequence: CDR1 SGHVS, CDR2 FNYEAQ. CDR3 length: 15 residues.

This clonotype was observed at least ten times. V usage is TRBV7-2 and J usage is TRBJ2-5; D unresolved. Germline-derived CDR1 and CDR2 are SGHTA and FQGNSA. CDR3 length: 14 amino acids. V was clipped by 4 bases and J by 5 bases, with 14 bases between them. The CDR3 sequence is CASSSLGVHETQYF. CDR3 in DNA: TGTGCCAGCAGCTCTCTCGGCGTCCACGAGACCCAGTACTTC.

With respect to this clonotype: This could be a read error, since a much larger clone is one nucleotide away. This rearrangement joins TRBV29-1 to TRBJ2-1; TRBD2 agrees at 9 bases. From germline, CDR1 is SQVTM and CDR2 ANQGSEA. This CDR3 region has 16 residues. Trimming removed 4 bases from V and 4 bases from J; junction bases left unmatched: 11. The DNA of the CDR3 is TGCAGCGTTGGCCCACGAGGACTAGCGAGATACAATGAGCAGTTCTTC. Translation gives CSVGPRGLARYNEQFF.

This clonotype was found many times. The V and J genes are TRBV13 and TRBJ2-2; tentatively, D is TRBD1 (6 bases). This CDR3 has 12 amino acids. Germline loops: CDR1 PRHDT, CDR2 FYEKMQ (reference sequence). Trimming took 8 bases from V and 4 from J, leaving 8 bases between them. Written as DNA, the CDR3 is TGTGCCAGCCAACAGGGCACCGGGGAGCTGTTTTTT. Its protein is CASQQGTGELFF.

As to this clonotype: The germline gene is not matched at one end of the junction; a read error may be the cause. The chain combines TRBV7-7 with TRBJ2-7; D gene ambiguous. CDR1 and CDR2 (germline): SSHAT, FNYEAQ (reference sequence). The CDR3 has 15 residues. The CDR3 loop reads CASSLGDNTPYEQYF. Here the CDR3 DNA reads TGTGCTAGCAGCCTAGGAGACAATACGCCGTACGAGCAGTACTTC.

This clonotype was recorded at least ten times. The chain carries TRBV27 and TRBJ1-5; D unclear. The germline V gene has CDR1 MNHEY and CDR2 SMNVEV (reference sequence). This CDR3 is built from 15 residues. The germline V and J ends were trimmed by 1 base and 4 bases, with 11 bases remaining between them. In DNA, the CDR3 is TGTGCCAGCAGTTTATTGTCGGCGGGTAATCAGCCCCAGCATTTT. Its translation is CASSLLSAGNQPQHF.

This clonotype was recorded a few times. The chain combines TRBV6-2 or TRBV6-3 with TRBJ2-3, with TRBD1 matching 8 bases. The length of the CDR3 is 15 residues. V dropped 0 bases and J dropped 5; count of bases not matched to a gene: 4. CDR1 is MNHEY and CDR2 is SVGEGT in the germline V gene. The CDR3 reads CASSYSQGAKDTQYF. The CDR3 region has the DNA TGTGCCAGCAGTTACTCGCAGGGGGCTAAAGATACGCAGTATTTT.

In DNA, the CDR3 is TGTGCCAGCAGTGATTTATGGCAAGCCGATCAGCCCCAGCATTTT. This gives the protein CASSDLWQADQPQHF. The chain employs TRBV6-1 and TRBJ1-5; D unresolved. Germline assignment: CDR1 MNHNS and CDR2 SASEGT. Between the trimmed V and J ends, which lost 3 bases and 5 bases, there was a span of 14 bases. CDR3 length equals 15 residues.